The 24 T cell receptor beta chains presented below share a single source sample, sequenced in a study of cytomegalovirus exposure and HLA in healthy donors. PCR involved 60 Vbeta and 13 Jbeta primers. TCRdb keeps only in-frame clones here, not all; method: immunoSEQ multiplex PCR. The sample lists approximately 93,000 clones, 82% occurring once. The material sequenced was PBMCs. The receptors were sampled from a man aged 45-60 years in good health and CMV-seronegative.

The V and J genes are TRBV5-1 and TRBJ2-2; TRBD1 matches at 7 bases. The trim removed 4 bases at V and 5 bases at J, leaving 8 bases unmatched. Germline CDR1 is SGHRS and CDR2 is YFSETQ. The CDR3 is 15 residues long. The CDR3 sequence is CASSRNRGGTGELFF. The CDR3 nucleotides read TGCGCCAGCAGCCGTAACAGGGGTGGGACCGGGGAGCTGTTTTTT.

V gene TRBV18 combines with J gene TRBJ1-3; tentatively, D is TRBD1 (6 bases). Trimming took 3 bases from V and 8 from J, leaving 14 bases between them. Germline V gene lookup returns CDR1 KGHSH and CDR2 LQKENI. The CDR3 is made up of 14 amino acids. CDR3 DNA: TGTGCCAGCTCACCCCGCAGGGGCGCGGACACCATATATTTT. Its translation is CASSPRRGADTIYF.

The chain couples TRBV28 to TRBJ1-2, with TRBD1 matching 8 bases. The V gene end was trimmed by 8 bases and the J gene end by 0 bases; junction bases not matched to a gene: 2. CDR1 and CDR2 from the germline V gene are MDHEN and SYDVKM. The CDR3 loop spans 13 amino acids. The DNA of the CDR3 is TGTGCCAGCGAACAGGGGGCTAACTATGGCTACACCTTC. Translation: CASEQGANYGYTF.

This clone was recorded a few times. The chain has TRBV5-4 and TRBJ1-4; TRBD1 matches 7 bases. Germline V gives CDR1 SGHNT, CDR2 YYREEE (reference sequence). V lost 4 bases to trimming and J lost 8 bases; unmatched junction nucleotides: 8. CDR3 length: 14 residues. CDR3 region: CASSPGQSGEKLFF. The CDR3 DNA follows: TGTGCCAGCAGCCCGGGACAGTCGGGCGAAAAACTGTTTTTT.

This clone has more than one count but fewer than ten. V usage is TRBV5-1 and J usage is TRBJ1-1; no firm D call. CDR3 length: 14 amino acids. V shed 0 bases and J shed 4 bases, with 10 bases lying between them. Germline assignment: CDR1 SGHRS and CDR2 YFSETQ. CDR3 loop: CASSLVRPGTEAFF. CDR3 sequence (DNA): TGCGCCAGCAGCTTGGTGCGACCGGGCACTGAAGCTTTCTTT.

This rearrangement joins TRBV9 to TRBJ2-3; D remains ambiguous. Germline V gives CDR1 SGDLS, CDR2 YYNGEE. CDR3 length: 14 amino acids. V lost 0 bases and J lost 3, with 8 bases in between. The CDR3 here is CASSVDRLTDTQYF. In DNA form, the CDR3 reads TGTGCCAGCAGCGTAGATCGACTGACAGATACGCAGTATTTT.

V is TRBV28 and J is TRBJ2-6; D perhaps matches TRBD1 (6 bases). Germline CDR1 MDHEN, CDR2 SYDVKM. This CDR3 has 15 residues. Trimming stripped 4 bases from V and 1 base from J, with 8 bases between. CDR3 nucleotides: TGTGCCAGCAGTTCAACAGGGTCTGGGGCCAACGTCCTGACTTTC. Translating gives CASSSTGSGANVLTF.

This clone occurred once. CDR3: CASSVDPGGVYGYTF. Written as DNA, the CDR3 is TGTGCCAGCAGCGTAGATCCAGGGGGAGTCTATGGCTACACCTTC. V and J are TRBV9 and TRBJ1-2, with 7 bases lining up with TRBD1. The CDR3 has 15 residues. The trim removed 0 bases at V and 4 bases at J, leaving 6 bases unmatched. Germline V CDR1 and CDR2: SGDLS, YYNGEE.

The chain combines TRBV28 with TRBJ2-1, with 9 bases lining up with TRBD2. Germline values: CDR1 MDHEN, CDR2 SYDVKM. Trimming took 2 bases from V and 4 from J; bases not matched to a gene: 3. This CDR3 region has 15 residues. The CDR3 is CASSLAGGGYNEQFF. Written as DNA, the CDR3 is TGTGCCAGCAGTTTAGCGGGAGGGGGATACAATGAGCAGTTCTTC.

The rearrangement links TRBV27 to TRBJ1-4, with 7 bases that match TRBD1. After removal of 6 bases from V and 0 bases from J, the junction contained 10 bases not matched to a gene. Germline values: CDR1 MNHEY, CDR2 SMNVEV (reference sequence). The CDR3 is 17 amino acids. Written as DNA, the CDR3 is TGTGCCAGCAGGGGGAGCAGGGGGTTTGCAACTAATGAAAAACTGTTTTTT. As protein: CASRGSRGFATNEKLFF.

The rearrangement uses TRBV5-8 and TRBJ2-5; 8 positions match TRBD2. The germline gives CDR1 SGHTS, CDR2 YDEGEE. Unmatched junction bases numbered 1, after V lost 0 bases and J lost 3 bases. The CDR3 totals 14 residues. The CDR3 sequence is CASSLELAEETQYF. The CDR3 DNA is TGTGCCAGCAGCTTGGAACTAGCGGAAGAGACCCAGTACTTC.

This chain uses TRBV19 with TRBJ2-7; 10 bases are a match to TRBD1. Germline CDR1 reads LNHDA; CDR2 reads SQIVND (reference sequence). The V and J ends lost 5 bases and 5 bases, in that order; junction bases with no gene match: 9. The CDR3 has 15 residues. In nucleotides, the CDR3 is TGTGCCAGTAGTCTTACCGGGACAGGGGTCGACGAGCAGTACTTC. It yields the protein CASSLTGTGVDEQYF.

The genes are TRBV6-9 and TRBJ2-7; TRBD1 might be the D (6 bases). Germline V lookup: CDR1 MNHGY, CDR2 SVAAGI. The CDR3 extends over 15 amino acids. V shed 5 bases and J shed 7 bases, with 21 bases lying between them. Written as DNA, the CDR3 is TGTGCCAGCAGTCGGGACATTAGGGATCTCTTGGAGCAGTACTTC. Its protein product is CASSRDIRDLLEQYF.

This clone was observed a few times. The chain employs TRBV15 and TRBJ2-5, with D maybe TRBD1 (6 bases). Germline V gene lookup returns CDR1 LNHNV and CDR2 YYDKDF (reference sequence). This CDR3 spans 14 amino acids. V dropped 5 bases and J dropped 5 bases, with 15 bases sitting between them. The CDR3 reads CATSGRGGSETQYF. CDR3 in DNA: TGTGCCACCAGCGGGAGAGGGGGATCGGAGACCCAGTACTTC.

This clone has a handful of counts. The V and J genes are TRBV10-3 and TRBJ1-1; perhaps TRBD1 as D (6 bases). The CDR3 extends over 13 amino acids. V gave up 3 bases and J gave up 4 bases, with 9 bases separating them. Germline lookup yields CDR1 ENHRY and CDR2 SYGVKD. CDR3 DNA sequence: TGTGCCATCAGTGAAAGGACAGTCACTGAAGCTTTCTTT. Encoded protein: CAISERTVTEAFF.

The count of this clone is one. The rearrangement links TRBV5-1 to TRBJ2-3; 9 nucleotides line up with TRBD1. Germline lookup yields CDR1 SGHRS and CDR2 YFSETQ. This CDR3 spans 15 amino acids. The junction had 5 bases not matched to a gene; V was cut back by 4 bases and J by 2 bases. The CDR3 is CASSVGQGPTDTQYF. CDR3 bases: TGCGCCAGCAGCGTGGGACAGGGACCCACAGATACGCAGTATTTT.

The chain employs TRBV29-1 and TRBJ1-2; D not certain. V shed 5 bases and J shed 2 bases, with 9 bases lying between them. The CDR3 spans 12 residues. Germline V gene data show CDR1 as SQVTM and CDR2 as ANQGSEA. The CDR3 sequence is CSVSEGNYGYTF. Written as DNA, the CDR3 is TGCAGCGTTTCGGAGGGCAACTATGGCTACACCTTC.

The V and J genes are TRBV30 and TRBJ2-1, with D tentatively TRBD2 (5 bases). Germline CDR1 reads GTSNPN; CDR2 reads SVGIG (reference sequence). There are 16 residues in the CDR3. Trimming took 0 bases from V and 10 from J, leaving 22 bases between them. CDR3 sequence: CAWSVIKVAPKDEQFF. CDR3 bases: TGTGCCTGGAGTGTAATTAAGGTAGCGCCAAAAGACGAGCAGTTCTTC.

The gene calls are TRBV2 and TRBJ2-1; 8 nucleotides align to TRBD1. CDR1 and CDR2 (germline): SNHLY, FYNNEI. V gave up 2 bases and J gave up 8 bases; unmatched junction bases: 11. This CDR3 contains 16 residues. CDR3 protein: CASSEQGAGLGHEQFF. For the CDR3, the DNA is TGTGCCAGCAGTGAACAGGGGGCAGGCTTAGGCCATGAGCAGTTCTTC.

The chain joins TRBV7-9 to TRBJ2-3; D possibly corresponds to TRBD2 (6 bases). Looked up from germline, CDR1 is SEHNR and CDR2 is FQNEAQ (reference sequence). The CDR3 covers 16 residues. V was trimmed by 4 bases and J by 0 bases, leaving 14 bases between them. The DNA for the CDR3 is TGTGCCAGCAGCTCGACTCCGGGACTGAGCACAGATACGCAGTATTTT. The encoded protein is CASSSTPGLSTDTQYF.

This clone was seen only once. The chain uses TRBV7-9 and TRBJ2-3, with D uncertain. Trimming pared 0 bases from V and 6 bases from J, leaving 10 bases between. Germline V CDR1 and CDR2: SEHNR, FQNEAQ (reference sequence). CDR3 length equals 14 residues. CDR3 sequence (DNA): TGTGCCAGCAGCTTAGCGGCGGAGTCGGATACGCAGTATTTT. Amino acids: CASSLAAESDTQYF.

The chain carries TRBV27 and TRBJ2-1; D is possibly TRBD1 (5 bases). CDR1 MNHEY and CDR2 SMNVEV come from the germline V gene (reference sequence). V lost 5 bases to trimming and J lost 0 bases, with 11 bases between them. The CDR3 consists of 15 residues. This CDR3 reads CASSAQGPSYNEQFF. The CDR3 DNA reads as TGTGCCAGCAGTGCCCAGGGCCCCTCCTACAATGAGCAGTTCTTC.

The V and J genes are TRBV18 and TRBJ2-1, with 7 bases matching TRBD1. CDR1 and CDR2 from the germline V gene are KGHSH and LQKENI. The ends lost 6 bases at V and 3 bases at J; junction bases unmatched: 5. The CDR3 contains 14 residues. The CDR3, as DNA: TGTGCCAGCTCGATTAGGACAGGCTACAATGAGCAGTTCTTC. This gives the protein CASSIRTGYNEQFF.

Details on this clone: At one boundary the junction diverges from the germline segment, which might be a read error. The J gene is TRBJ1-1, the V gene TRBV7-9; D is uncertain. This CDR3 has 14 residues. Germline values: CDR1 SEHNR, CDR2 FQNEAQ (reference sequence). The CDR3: CSSSLARMNTEAFF. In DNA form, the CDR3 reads TGTTCCAGCAGCTTAGCGCGGATGAACACTGAAGCTTTCTTT. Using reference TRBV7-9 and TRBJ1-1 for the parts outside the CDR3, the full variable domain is DTGVSQNPRHKITKRGQNVTFRCDPISEHNRLYWYRQTLGQGPEFLTYFQNEAQLEKSRLLSDRFSAERPKGSFSTLEIQRTEQGDSAMYLCSSSLARMNTEAFFGQGTRLTVV.